This T cell receptor (beta chain) came from a study of cytomegalovirus exposure and HLA in healthy donors (dated by TCRdb to 2017 to 2019). Regarding the research as a whole: According to an earlier analysis of 550 to 700 of the donors, about 179 million T cells yielded 95 million to 140 million unique TCR beta sequences and approximately 300 Gb of sequence data. To predict cytomegalovirus infection status, the study brought together high-throughput TCR immunosequencing, statistical association of individual TCRs with disease status, and machine learning. Donor age, sex, ethnicity and CMV serostatus were compiled together with the repertoire data. A separate validation cohort of 90 to 150 different subjects was used in addition to the approximately 670-subject first cohort. In the later analysis, no new phenotypic data were used to find candidate immune exposures; instead, reliance was placed on TCR beta sequences and their occurrence across donors. On average, approximately 250,000 unique TCR beta nucleotide sequences were sequenced per donor among about 400 genotyped donors of the cohort, with around 19% of those sequences being non-productive. Genome-wide SNP genotypes for about three fifths of the roughly 670 donors were used in a later genetic analysis, which treated that subset as a discovery cohort. Using immunosequencing, the study profiled T cell repertoires from fewer than 850 subjects and related those repertoires to cytomegalovirus serostatus. An earlier analysis of more than 450 of the donors used high-throughput TCR beta sequencing to judge whether each TCR beta V gene segment behaved as functional or pseudogenic. An early release covering roughly 600 HLA-typed donors comprised 300 to 350 gigabases of sequencing data and some 79 million unique TCR sequences. The number of donors typed differed by locus, with about 629-630 for A, B, C, DRB1 and DQB1, over 500 for DQA1, 600 to 610 for DPA1, and some 470 for DPB1. The study aimed to test whether cataloging public T cell receptors could reveal signatures of past pathogen exposure. Roughly 5 DR-DQ haplotypes were handled as single units for association and clustering, since linkage in the cohort was strong. The genetic ancestry cluster associated with self-reported Caucasian donors included 81% of the roughly 400 genotyped donors. All discovery cohort repertoires had been generated using a single sequencing platform. HLA typing included class I and class II loci at four-digit resolution. A later analysis re-examined previously published TCR beta repertoires from more than 650 donors and added high-resolution HLA genotyping to investigate patterns of TCR occurrence.

As for this clone: This clone's antigen is unknown. One junction end disagrees with the germline gene, perhaps due to a read error.

The study at large found these results: The study gave a list of over 150 TCR beta chains associated with cytomegalovirus. In vitro tests confirmed that a few of the cytomegalovirus-associated TCR beta chains recognize cytomegalovirus antigens. Because HLA typing was unavailable for some donors at each locus, only the typed subset was used in association tests. In this cohort, only TCR beta chains were sequenced, and detectable features were limited by the absence of alpha or paired-chain data. Compared with the roughly 720-donor mean, donors in an Asian-associated ancestry cluster had fewer N-insertions in productive TCRs, according to a later genetic analysis. In a later analysis, HLA-associated TCR beta chains showed more clonal expansion and lower generation probabilities than non-associated chains that were equally common. Most CMV-associated TCR beta chains appeared to be HLA-restricted in a later analysis, and the HLA associations seemed to be driven largely by CMV exposure. For the cohort, immune exposure information was limited to CMV serostatus. V-gene and J-gene trimming of TCR beta chains was associated with a missense DCLRE1C variant in a later genetic analysis, and the association was replicated in an independent cohort. Some IMGT-functional V segments, including TRBV6-2 and TRBV6-3, could not be told apart with the 87-base-pair reads, so those segments were excluded. The authors suggested that the approach could potentially be generalized to other disease states and immunological phenotypes. Strong co-occurrence of HLA alleles, especially DR and DQ, made assigning TCR associations to individual alleles difficult. The earlier analysis of nearly 600 of the donors excluded approximately 17 rarely observed V segments, including chromosome 9 orphons, because counts were too low. A later analysis reported that several top co-occurrence clusters appeared linked to parvovirus B19, influenza, CMV and Epstein-Barr virus. The presence/absence analyses assumed that sequencing depth was roughly uniform across donors, and that assumption may not be true. A group of highly shared sequence variants was considered likely to be a technical artifact of the sequencing pipeline. A further reported finding was that TCR beta sequences accurately predicted the HLA-A and HLA-B alleles for most subjects in the first cohort. The classifier was reported to diagnose cytomegalovirus status with high specificity and sensitivity in both the original and validation cohorts. At a false discovery rate of 0.05, a later analysis linked 16,000 or so TCR beta sequences to specific HLA alleles. While some public TCRs were present in many individuals, most TCR sequences turned up only very rarely across donors. Broadly in line with IMGT annotations, most TCR beta V segments showed up in productive rearrangements about 87% or about 30% of the time in an earlier analysis of several hundred of the donors. Linkage disequilibrium might explain the correlated functional status among segregating V segments, but an unknown experimental factor could not be excluded. In a later analysis, the rate of TCR association differed among HLA loci, with DRB1 alleles having the most associated TCRs and HLA-C alleles having the fewest.

The cohort consisted of 650 to 700 healthy bone marrow donors. At the time of sampling, all cohort members were nominally healthy, though unrecorded immune exposures were likely present. The donor tested CMV seronegative and was one of the 352 seronegative cohort members. Each donor provided a peripheral blood sample, and peripheral blood mononuclear cells were used for TCR beta sequencing. The Qiagen DNeasy Blood Extraction Kit was used to extract genomic DNA from the blood cell samples. Libraries were made using the immunoSEQ multiplex PCR assay. For the multiplex PCR, a mixture combining 60 forward primers for TCR Vbeta segments and 13 reverse primers for TCR Jbeta segments was used. The CDR3 region of rearranged TCR beta genes was amplified from genomic DNA by a multiplex PCR assay. The Illumina HiSeq System was used to sequence the amplified TCR beta libraries as 87-base-pair reads. Concerning the study's data processing: A later analysis tallied 75 million to 95 million unique TCR beta chains across the 550 to 850 repertoires, and about 12 million of those chains were shared by two or more donors. A nearest-neighbor algorithm error-corrected the raw reads and collapsed the reads into unique sequences, merging closely related sequences to remove PCR and sequencing errors. CDR3 sequences were aligned to IMGT reference sequences to assign V, D and J gene segments. For a sequence to be retained, a match of at least six nucleotides to both a V gene segment and a J gene segment was required. A rearrangement counted as productive if the CDR3 had no stop codons and remained in frame with V and J, and every other rearrangement counted as non-productive. Following IMGT convention, CDR3 was defined as the stretch from the second conserved V-encoded cysteine up to the conserved J-encoded phenylalanine. The earlier analysis of about 560 of the donors excluded any sequence lacking an unambiguous match to a single V gene segment. In an earlier analysis of about 590 of the donors, a V segment was called functional when productive rearrangements were above 56.7%, and segregating when the standard deviation between donors exceeded 5%. A statistical classification framework was built for diagnosing cytomegalovirus status from the catalog of TCR beta chain sequences. In a later analysis, V and J genes were assigned by comparing TCR nucleotide sequences against IMGT/GENE-DB human TR gene sequences. Using the TCRdist pipeline, a later analysis assigned CDR3 sequences along with most-parsimonious VDJ recombination scenarios. A later analysis defined each TCR beta chain by its CDR3 amino acid sequence plus V-gene family, and excluded reads lacking a unique V-gene family. In a later analysis, approximately 590 highly shared, low-generation-probability nucleotide sequences were removed to address suspected cross-contamination and a sequencing artifact. A later analysis calculated a clonal expansion index for each public chain from normalized within-repertoire ranks of inferred template counts. In a later analysis, generation probabilities were computed with a VDJ recombination model fitted to out-of-frame rearrangements, and the resulting probabilities were checked against IGoR. In a later analysis, hypergeometric tests were used to score TCR-TCR, TCR-HLA and TCR-CMV co-occurrence, with a repertoire-size bias correction applied to TCR pairs. To estimate false discovery rates, a later analysis permuted the HLA or CMV assignments 20 times. A later analysis grouped co-occurring TCRs with DBSCAN, adding TCRdist sequence similarity when clustering within HLA-allele-positive subsets. Repertoires with fewer than 30,000 or more than 120,000 public chains, plus five repertoires with anomalous nucleotide sharing, were excluded from co-occurrence clustering. TCRdb carries this immuneACCESS record with in-frame sequences only. Its versions omit some clonotypes, under half of them owing to an unresolved V gene in the studies checked, with the rest unexplained. The DNA was the basis for D and trimming; V, J and clone size are from that table. The sample yields about 200,000 clones; about 74% were counted once. The ten largest account for around a sixth of the sample.

From a lookup of the germline V gene (reference sequence), CDR1 and CDR2 are SEHNR and FQNEAQ. The CDR3 covers 12 residues, taking in both the cysteine and the phenylalanine. Of the read, only the CDR3 DNA is kept; its 36 bases are in frame from base 1. The receptor's source is a man aged 40-49 years in good health and CMV-seronegative. The sequencing sample was made of PBMCs. The rearranged segments are TRBV7-9 and TRBJ1-1; 7 nucleotides in the junction match TRBD1. The sequenced DNA is TGTTCCAGCGGGACAGTGAACACTGAAGCTTTCTTT. The resulting protein is CSSGTVNTEAFF. With the rest looked up from the reference TRBV7-9 and TRBJ1-1 genes rather than sequenced, the full variable domain is DTGVSQNPRHKITKRGQNVTFRCDPISEHNRLYWYRQTLGQGPEFLTYFQNEAQLEKSRLLSDRFSAERPKGSFSTLEIQRTEQGDSAMYLCSSGTVNTEAFFGQGTRLTVV.